This T cell receptor beta chain was retrieved from a study of beta chain features in type 1 diabetes. The investigators reverse transcribed all of the isolated RNA, so they sequenced expressed TCRB transcripts. Assay used: immunoSEQ multiplex PCR; TCRdb lists only in-frame clones, some missing. The repertoire holds 970,000 or so clones, with about a sixth as singletons. Details on this clone: Its matching antigen is unknown.

Trimming shortened V by 0 bases and J by 2 bases, and 14 bases separated the two germline ends. This CDR3 comprises 17 residues. Germline V lookup: CDR1 MGHRA, CDR2 YSYEKL. Study-wide findings and caveats: Any HLA-type effect on TCRB rearrangement remained unresolved here. PCR might preferentially amplify shorter templates, equally in patients and controls.

This clonotype was obtained from a woman between 18 and 29 years old in good health. The chain has TRBV4-1 and TRBJ2-1; D call uncertain. Specimen: naive CD4+ T cells from blood. CDR3 amino acids: CASSQDRPMSPYNEQFF. The CDR3 nucleotides read TGCGCCAGCAGCCAAGATAGGCCTATGTCCCCCTACAATGAGCAGTTCTTC.